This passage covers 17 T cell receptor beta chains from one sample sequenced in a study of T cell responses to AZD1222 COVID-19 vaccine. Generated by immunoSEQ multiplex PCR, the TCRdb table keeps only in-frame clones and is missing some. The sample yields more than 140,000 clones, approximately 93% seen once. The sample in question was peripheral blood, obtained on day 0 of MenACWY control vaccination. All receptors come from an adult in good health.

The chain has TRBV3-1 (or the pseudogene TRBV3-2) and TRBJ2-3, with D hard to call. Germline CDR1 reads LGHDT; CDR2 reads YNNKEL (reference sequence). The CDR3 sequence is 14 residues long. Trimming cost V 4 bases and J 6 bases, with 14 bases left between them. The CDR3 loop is CASSLLSLWDTQYF. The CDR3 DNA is TGTGCCAGCAGCCTGCTAAGCCTCTGGGATACGCAGTATTTT.

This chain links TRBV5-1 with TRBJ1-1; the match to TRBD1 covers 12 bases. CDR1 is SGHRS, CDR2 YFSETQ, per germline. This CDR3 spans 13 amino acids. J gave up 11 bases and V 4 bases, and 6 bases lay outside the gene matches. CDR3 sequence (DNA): TGCGCCAGCAGCCCTGGGGACAGGGGGCTGGCTTTCTTT. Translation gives CASSPGDRGLAFF.

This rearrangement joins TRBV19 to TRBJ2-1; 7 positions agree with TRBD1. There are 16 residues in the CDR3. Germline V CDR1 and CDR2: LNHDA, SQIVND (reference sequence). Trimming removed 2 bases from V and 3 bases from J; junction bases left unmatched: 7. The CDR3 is CASSIPGQRIYNEQFF. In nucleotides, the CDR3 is TGTGCCAGTAGTATACCGGGACAGAGGATCTACAATGAGCAGTTCTTC.

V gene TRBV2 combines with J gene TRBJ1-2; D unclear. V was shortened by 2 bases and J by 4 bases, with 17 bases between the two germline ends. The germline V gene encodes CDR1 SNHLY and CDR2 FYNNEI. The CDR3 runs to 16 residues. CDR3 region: CASSEIFGPRGYGYTF. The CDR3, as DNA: TGTGCCAGCAGTGAAATTTTCGGTCCTCGGGGCTATGGCTACACCTTC.

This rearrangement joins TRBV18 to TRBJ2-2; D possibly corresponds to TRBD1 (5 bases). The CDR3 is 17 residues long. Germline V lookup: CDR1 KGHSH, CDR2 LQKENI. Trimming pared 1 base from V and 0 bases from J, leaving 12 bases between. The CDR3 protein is CASSPQGGRANTGELFF. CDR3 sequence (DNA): TGTGCCAGCTCACCACAAGGCGGCAGGGCGAACACCGGGGAGCTGTTTTTT. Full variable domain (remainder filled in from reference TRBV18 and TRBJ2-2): NAGVMQNPRHLVRRRGQEARLRCSPMKGHSHVYWYRQLPEEGLKFMVYLQKENIIDESGMPKERFSAEFPKEGPSILRIQQVVRGDSAAYFCASSPQGGRANTGELFFGEGSRLTVL.

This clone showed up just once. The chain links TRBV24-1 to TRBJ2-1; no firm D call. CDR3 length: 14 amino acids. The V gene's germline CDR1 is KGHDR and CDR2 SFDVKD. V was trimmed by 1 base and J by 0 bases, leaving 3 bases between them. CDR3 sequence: CATSDFGSYNEQFF. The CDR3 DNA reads TGTGCCACCAGTGATTTCGGCTCCTACAATGAGCAGTTCTTC.

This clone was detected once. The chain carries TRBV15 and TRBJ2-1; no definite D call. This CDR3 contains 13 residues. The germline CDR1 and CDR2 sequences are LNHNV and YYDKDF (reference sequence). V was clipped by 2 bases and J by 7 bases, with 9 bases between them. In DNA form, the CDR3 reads TGTGCCACCAGCAGAAGTGGGTTTAATGAGCAGTTCTTC. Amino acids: CATSRSGFNEQFF.

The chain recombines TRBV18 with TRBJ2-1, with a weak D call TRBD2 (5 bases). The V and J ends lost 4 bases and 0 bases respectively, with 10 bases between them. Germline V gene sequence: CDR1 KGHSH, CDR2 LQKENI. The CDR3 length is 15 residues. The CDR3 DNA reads TGTGCCAGCTCACGCAAAGGGAGCTCCTACAATGAGCAGTTCTTC. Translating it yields CASSRKGSSYNEQFF. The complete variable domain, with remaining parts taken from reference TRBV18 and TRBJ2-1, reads NAGVMQNPRHLVRRRGQEARLRCSPMKGHSHVYWYRQLPEEGLKFMVYLQKENIIDESGMPKERFSAEFPKEGPSILRIQQVVRGDSAAYFCASSRKGSSYNEQFFGPGTRLTVL.

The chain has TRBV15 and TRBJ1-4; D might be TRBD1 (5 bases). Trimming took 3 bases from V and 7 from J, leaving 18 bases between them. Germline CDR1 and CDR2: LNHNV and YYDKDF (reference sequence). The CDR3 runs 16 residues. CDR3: CATSRRGGVWSEKLFF. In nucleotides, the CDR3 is TGTGCCACCAGCAGGCGGGGCGGAGTGTGGAGTGAAAAACTGTTTTTT. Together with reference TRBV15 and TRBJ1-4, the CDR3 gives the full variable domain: DAMVIQNPRYQVTQFGKPVTLSCSQTLNHNVMYWYQQKSSQAPKLLFHYYDKDFNNEADTPDNFQSRRPNTSFCFLDIRSPGLGDTAMYLCATSRRGGVWSEKLFFGSGTQLSVL.

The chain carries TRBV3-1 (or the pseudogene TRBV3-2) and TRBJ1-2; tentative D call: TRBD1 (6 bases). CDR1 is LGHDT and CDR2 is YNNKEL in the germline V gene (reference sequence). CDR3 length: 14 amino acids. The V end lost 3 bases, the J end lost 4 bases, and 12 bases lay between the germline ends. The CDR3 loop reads CASSQVGGPYGYTF. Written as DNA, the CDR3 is TGTGCCAGCAGCCAGGTCGGGGGCCCCTATGGCTACACCTTC.

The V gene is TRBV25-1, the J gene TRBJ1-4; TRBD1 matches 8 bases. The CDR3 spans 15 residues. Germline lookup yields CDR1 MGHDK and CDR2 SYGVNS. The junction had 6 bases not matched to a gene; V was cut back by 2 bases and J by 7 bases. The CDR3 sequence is CASSEPGQGTEKLFF. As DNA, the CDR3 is TGTGCCAGCAGTGAACCAGGACAGGGTACTGAAAAACTGTTTTTT. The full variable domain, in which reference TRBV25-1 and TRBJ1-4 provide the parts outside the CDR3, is EADIYQTPRYLVIGTGKKITLECSQTMGHDKMYWYQQDPGMELHLIHYSYGVNSTEKGDLSSESTVSRIRTEHFPLTLESARPSHTSQYLCASSEPGQGTEKLFFGSGTQLSVL.

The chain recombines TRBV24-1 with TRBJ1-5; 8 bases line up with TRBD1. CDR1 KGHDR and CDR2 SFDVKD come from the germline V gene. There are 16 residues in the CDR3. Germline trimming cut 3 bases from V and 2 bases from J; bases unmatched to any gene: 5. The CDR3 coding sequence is TGTGCCACCAGTGATGGCGGACAGGGCGGCAATCAGCCCCAGCATTTT. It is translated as CATSDGGQGGNQPQHF.

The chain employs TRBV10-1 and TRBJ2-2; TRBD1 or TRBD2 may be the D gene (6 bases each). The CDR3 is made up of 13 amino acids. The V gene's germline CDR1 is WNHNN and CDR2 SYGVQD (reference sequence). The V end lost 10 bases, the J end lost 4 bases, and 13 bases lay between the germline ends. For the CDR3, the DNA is TGCGCCACGCAGGGGACTTCCACCGGGGAGCTGTTTTTT. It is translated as CATQGTSTGELFF.

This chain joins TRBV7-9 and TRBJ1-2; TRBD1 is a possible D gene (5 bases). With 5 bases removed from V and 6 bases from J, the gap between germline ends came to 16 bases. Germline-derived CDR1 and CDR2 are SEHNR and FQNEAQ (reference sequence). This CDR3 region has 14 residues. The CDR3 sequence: CASSPGYGANGYTF. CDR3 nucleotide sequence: TGTGCCAGCAGCCCTGGTTATGGGGCAAATGGCTACACCTTC.

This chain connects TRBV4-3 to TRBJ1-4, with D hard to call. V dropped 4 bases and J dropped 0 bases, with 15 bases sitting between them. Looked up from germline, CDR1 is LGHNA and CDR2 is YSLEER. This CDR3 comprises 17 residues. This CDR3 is CASSRSYRPATNEKLFF. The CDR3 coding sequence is TGCGCCAGCAGCCGCTCTTACCGCCCCGCAACTAATGAAAAACTGTTTTTT.

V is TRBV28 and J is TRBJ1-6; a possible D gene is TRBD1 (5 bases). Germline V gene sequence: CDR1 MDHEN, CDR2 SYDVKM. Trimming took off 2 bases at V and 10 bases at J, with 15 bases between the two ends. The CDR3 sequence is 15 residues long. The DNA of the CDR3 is TGTGCCAGCAGTTTAAATCCGCAGGGAGGCTCACCCCTCCACTTT. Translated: CASSLNPQGGSPLHF.

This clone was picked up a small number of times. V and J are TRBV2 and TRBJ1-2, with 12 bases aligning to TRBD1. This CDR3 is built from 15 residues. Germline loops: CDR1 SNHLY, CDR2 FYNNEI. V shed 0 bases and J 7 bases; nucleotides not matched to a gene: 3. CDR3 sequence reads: CASSEAGTGGRGYTF. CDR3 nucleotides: TGTGCCAGCAGTGAAGCCGGGACAGGGGGCCGTGGCTACACCTTC.